Each of the 10 T cell receptor beta chains below was sequenced from the same sample in a study of T cell repertoires in cytomegalovirus infection. MiXCR, run by TCRdb on the reads, gives a single entry per CDR3 protein. The table includes hundreds of thousands of distinct CDR3 sequences, under 40% detected once. Source material: PBMCs. The source of these receptors is a human donor in good health (CMV status not recorded). Some clones in this sample may be carry-over from other donors' samples.

This chain connects TRBV28 to TRBJ1-2; TRBD1 is a possible D gene (5 bases). CDR3 length: 13 amino acids. Germline lookup yields CDR1 MDHEN and CDR2 SYDVKM. The V end lost 2 bases, the J end lost 4 bases, and 8 bases lay between the germline ends. Here the CDR3 DNA reads TGTGCCAGCAGTTTAGTGAGGGGCTATGGCTACACCTTC. It translates to CASSLVRGYGYTF.

This clonotype was counted many times. The V call is TRBV12-3 or TRBV12-4, the J call TRBJ1-3, with no clear D. V lost 3 bases and J 0 bases, leaving 9 bases between the germline ends. This CDR3 is built from 15 residues. The CDR3 here is CASSLRASSGNTIYF. DNA of the CDR3: TGTGCCAGCAGTTTGAGGGCGAGCTCTGGAAACACCATATATTTT.

The table lists this clonotype with many counts. The chain uses TRBV7-8 and TRBJ2-1; D is ambiguous. Per germline, CDR1 SGHVS and CDR2 FQNEAQ. The CDR3 has 14 residues. Deletions cut 5 bases from V and 3 bases from J, with 11 bases between. The chain's CDR3 is CASSPGWFYNEQFF. The DNA for the CDR3 is TGTGCCAGCAGCCCCGGGTGGTTCTACAATGAGCAGTTCTTC.

This clonotype was observed at least ten times. The chain has TRBV2 and TRBJ2-4; tentatively, D is TRBD1 or TRBD2 (5 bases each). The CDR3 is 16 amino acids. Trimming cost V 6 bases and J 0 bases, with 15 bases left between them. Looked up from germline, CDR1 is SNHLY and CDR2 is FYNNEI. CDR3 amino acids: CASSPDSGLAKNIQYF. In nucleotides, the CDR3 is TGTGCCAGCAGCCCCGACAGTGGACTAGCCAAAAACATTCAGTACTTC.

This clonotype was seen a handful of times. The rearrangement links TRBV6-2 or TRBV6-3 to TRBJ1-5, with D hard to call. The germline V gene has CDR1 MNHEY and CDR2 SVGEGT. V lost 5 bases to trimming and J lost 9 bases, with 11 bases between them. The CDR3 loop spans 12 amino acids. This chain's CDR3 is CASSPPFWPQHF. DNA of the CDR3: TGTGCCAGCAGTCCGCCGTTTTGGCCCCAGCATTTT.

This rearrangement joins TRBV4-1 to TRBJ2-7; either TRBD1 or TRBD2 may fit D (5 bases each). There are 15 residues in the CDR3. The germline gives CDR1 MGHRA, CDR2 YSYEKL. V was pared by 0 bases and J by 7 bases, with 16 bases between. The CDR3 DNA follows: TGCGCCAGCAGCCAAGACCCGGGACGGCTTGAAGAGCAGTACTTC. Translated, it gives CASSQDPGRLEEQYF.

This clonotype was counted a single time. The rearrangement joins TRBV18 to TRBJ1-6; D call uncertain. This CDR3 has 13 residues. Germline loops: CDR1 KGHSH, CDR2 LQKENI. Trimming cost V 5 bases and J 10 bases, with 12 bases left between them. This chain's CDR3 is CASSVERDSPLHF. The CDR3 nucleotides read TGTGCCAGCTCAGTTGAACGAGACTCACCCCTCCACTTT.

The chain links TRBV27 to TRBJ1-5; tentatively, D is TRBD1 (5 bases). Germline loops: CDR1 MNHEY, CDR2 SMNVEV (reference sequence). V was shortened by 3 bases and J by 8 bases, with 14 bases between the two germline ends. This CDR3 has 14 residues. The CDR3 DNA reads TGTGCCAGCAGTTTCAGGGCCCAAGGCGAGCCCCAGCATTTT. It encodes CASSFRAQGEPQHF.

This clonotype was observed a handful of times. The chain joins TRBV27 to TRBJ2-3, with TRBD1 as a possible D gene (6 bases). The ends were cut back, 5 bases at V and 7 bases at J, with 13 bases in the middle. The CDR3 length is 13 residues. Germline assignment: CDR1 MNHEY and CDR2 SMNVEV (reference sequence). The CDR3: CASSENRANTQYF. The CDR3, as DNA: TGTGCCAGCAGTGAGAACAGGGCAAATACGCAGTATTTT.

Points on this clonotype: A read error may produce the germline difference seen at one junction end. J is TRBJ2-3 and V is TRBV7-2; TRBD2 aligns across 8 bases. The CDR3 has 16 residues. Germline V gene sequence: CDR1 SGHTA, CDR2 FQGNSA. DNA for the CDR3: TGTGCCAGCAGCTTAGGACGGGGGGGGAGAATAGATACGCTGTATTTT. It specifies CASSLGRGGRIDTLYF.